A selection of T cell receptor beta chains follows, all from one sample in a study of long-term antiretroviral therapy in people with HIV. Profiled with immunoSEQ multiplex PCR; TCRdb holds only in-frame clones, not every one. This repertoire shows around 30,000 clones, around 85% found once; its top ten account for about 9.2%. The specimen comprised unsorted PBMCs, sampled 2.3 years after starting antiretroviral therapy. The source is a man aged 35 to 55 with HIV. The CDR3 runs from the conserved cysteine through the conserved F or W. The D gene is left open where the match is weak. The size of a clone is reported for some rows only, either as once, few or many, or as a class for expanded clones.

j_call	v_call	d_call	clone_size	cdr3_aa	cdr3_nt
TRBJ2-3	TRBV12-5	.	.	CASGLQGRTDTQYF	TGTGCTAGTGGTTTACAGGGACGTACAGATACGCAGTATTTT
TRBJ2-5	TRBV7-8	TRBD2	.	CASRSSGIETQYF	TGTGCCAGCAGGTCTAGCGGGATAGAGACCCAGTACTTC
TRBJ2-7	TRBV6-5	.	.	CASSYSSRAGLYEQYF	TGTGCCAGCAGTTACTCGTCTCGGGCGGGATTGTACGAGCAGTACTTC
TRBJ1-6	TRBV4-2	.	.	CASSQATGSYNSPLHF	TGTGCCAGCAGCCAAGCGACAGGCAGTTATAATTCACCCCTCCACTTT
TRBJ2-2	TRBV9	.	few	CASSANTNTGELFF	TGTGCCAGCAGCGCAAACACGAACACCGGGGAGCTGTTTTTT
TRBJ2-7	TRBV5-1	TRBD1	.	CASSLGGYYEQYF	TGCGCCAGCAGCTTAGGGGGCTACTACGAGCAGTACTTC
TRBJ2-2	TRBV5-4	.	.	CASSQDRNGELFF	TGTGCCAGCAGCCAAGACAGGAACGGGGAGCTGTTTTTT
TRBJ2-5	TRBV5-1	.	.	CASSLDQGRRETQYF	TGCGCCAGCAGCTTGGACCAGGGGCGCAGGGAGACCCAGTACTTC
TRBJ2-5	TRBV6-5	TRBD1	.	CASSPNLGQQETQYF	TGTGCCAGCAGTCCTAACTTGGGACAGCAAGAGACCCAGTACTTC
TRBJ2-6	TRBV6-1	.	.	CASSGRSSGANVLTF	TGTGCCAGCAGTGGCAGAAGCTCTGGGGCCAACGTCCTGACTTTC
TRBJ1-2	TRBV6-6	.	.	CASSRSDGPHYGYTF	TGTGCCAGCAGCCGATCGGACGGACCGCACTATGGCTACACCTTC
TRBJ2-3	TRBV6-5	.	.	CASKFVGSDTQYF	TGTGCCAGCAAATTTGTAGGTTCAGATACGCAGTATTTT
TRBJ2-2	TRBV6-5	.	.	CATTGLGSGTGELFF	TGTGCCACCACTGGATTGGGCTCGGGCACCGGGGAGCTGTTTTTT
TRBJ2-7	TRBV5-4	.	.	CASSLGGGAVSYEQYF	TGTGCCAGCAGCTTGGGTGGAGGGGCGGTCTCCTACGAGCAGTACTTC
TRBJ2-7	TRBV21-1	.	.	CASSKGRDRVIYEQYF	TGTGCCAGCAGCAAAGGACGGGACAGGGTCATCTACGAGCAGTACTTC
TRBJ2-6	TRBV5-4	.	.	CASTDDSGANVLTF	TGTGCCAGCACAGATGACTCTGGGGCCAACGTCCTGACTTTC
TRBJ2-2	TRBV5-1	TRBD1	.	CASSRGGSNTGELFF	TGCGCCAGCAGCCGAGGGGGCTCGAACACCGGGGAGCTGTTTTTT
TRBJ1-2	TRBV14	.	few	CASSSSGVGYTF	TGTGCCAGCAGCTCCTCAGGGGTTGGCTACACCTTC
TRBJ1-2	TRBV9	.	.	CASTGGGNYGYTF	TGTGCCAGTACCGGGGGCGGCAACTATGGCTACACCTTC
TRBJ2-1	TRBV19	TRBD2	.	CASSQPGLAGTSWLNEQFF	TGTGCCAGTAGTCAGCCGGGACTAGCGGGCACGTCTTGGTTGAATGAGCAGTTCTTC
TRBJ1-2	TRBV27	TRBD1	.	CASKFLNRGDYGYTF	TGTGCCAGCAAGTTTTTGAACAGGGGGGACTATGGCTACACCTTC
TRBJ1-3	TRBV2	TRBD1	.	CASSGLGQGNGNTIYF	TGTGCCAGCAGTGGCCTGGGACAGGGAAATGGAAACACCATATATTTT
TRBJ1-1	TRBV10-2	.	.	CASSWGNTEAFF	TGCGCCAGCAGTTGGGGGAACACTGAAGCTTTCTTT
TRBJ1-1	TRBV27	TRBD1	.	CASSLASGGANTEAFF	TGTGCCAGCAGTTTAGCTTCAGGGGGCGCGAACACTGAAGCTTTCTTT
TRBJ1-4	TRBV5-4	TRBD1	.	CASSLDRGGNEKLFF	TGTGCCAGCAGCTTGGACAGGGGGGGTAATGAAAAACTGTTTTTT
TRBJ2-7	TRBV30	.	.	CAWSYNYEQYF	TGTGCCTGGAGTTACAACTACGAGCAGTACTTC
TRBJ2-7	TRBV7-9	.	.	CASSLQEFNEQYF	TGTGCCAGCAGCTTACAGGAATTCAACGAGCAGTACTTC
TRBJ2-1	TRBV2	TRBD1	.	CASSERQGVSNEQFF	TGTGCCAGCAGTGAACGACAGGGGGTGAGCAATGAGCAGTTCTTC
TRBJ1-1	TRBV7-9	.	.	CASSLVGQGDEAFF	TGTGCCAGCAGCTTAGTGGGGCAGGGTGATGAAGCTTTCTTT
TRBJ1-1	TRBV7-3	.	once	CASSLTGGIGYTEAFF	TGTGCCAGCAGCTTAACAGGGGGGATTGGATACACTGAAGCTTTCTTT
TRBJ1-2	TRBV6-5	.	.	CASSSRGDEFNYGYTF	TGTGCCAGCAGTTCCCGGGGGGACGAATTTAACTATGGCTACACCTTC
TRBJ2-7	TRBV4-1	.	.	CASSQVGRSSYEQYF	TGCGCCAGCAGCCAAGTCGGCAGAAGCTCCTACGAGCAGTACTTC
TRBJ2-1	TRBV19	TRBD2	.	CASTPGPGEGTYNEQFF	TGTGCCAGCACTCCCGGGCCGGGGGAGGGCACCTACAATGAGCAGTTCTTC
TRBJ1-1	TRBV30	.	.	CAWSVQRDEAFF	TGTGCCTGGAGTGTACAGCGTGATGAAGCTTTCTTT
TRBJ2-3	TRBV29-1	.	.	CSVDPGRTDTQYF	TGCAGCGTTGATCCAGGGCGCACAGATACGCAGTATTTT
TRBJ2-3	TRBV29-1	.	.	CSAFETRTSTDTQYF	TGCAGCGCCTTTGAGACCAGAACAAGCACAGATACGCAGTATTTT
TRBJ1-1	TRBV6-5	.	.	CASKGHSNTEAFF	TGTGCCAGCAAGGGCCACTCAAACACTGAAGCTTTCTTT
TRBJ1-4	TRBV9	.	.	CASSVGRQAYEKLFF	TGTGCCAGCAGCGTAGGGCGACAAGCCTATGAAAAACTGTTTTTT
TRBJ1-2	TRBV11-3	.	.	CASSLAAYGYTF	TGTGCCAGCAGCTTGGCAGCCTATGGCTACACCTTC
TRBJ1-1	TRBV6-6	.	.	CASSTTGTNTEAFF	TGTGCCAGCAGTACCACAGGGACGAACACTGAAGCTTTCTTT
TRBJ1-5	TRBV19	.	.	CASRNTDGLNQPQHF	TGTGCCAGTAGAAACACTGACGGCCTCAATCAGCCCCAGCATTTT
TRBJ1-1	TRBV11-2	.	.	CASSLVVTPAFF	TGTGCCAGCAGCTTAGTAGTAACACCGGCTTTCTTT
TRBJ2-2	TRBV18	TRBD1	.	CASSPLSVTGGTGELFF	TGTGCCAGCTCACCACTCAGCGTGACAGGGGGCACCGGGGAGCTGTTTTTT
TRBJ1-3	TRBV4-2	TRBD1	once	CASSQGVNRGTGNTIYF	TGTGCCAGCAGCCAAGGGGTAAACAGGGGGACTGGAAACACCATATATTTT
TRBJ1-1	TRBV14	.	.	CASSIRAYDTEAFF	TGTGCCAGCAGCATAAGGGCCTATGACACTGAAGCTTTCTTT
TRBJ1-1	TRBV5-1	.	.	CASSLGDLNTEAFF	TGCGCCAGCAGCCTGGGGGATTTGAACACTGAAGCTTTCTTT
TRBJ1-1	TRBV5-1	.	.	CASSLFSRATEAFF	TGCGCCAGCAGCTTGTTTTCCAGGGCTACTGAAGCTTTCTTT
TRBJ2-6	TRBV9	TRBD2	once	CASSVGGLAGSYVLTF	TGTGCCAGCAGCGTAGGAGGACTAGCGGGATCTTACGTCCTGACTTTC
TRBJ2-7	TRBV6-5	.	.	CASSYEDTSSYEQYF	TGTGCCAGCAGTTACGAGGACACAAGCTCCTACGAGCAGTACTTC
TRBJ2-7	TRBV7-9	.	few	CASSLGRSNHEQYF	TGTGCCAGCAGCTTAGGGAGATCAAACCACGAGCAGTACTTC
TRBJ2-7	TRBV4-1	TRBD2	.	CASAPVAAGGYEQYF	TGCGCCAGCGCCCCGGTAGCTGCGGGAGGTTACGAGCAGTACTTC
TRBJ1-5	TRBV5-6	.	few	CASSFGPGPQHF	TGTGCCAGCAGCTTTGGGCCGGGGCCCCAGCATTTT
TRBJ2-6	TRBV29-1	.	.	CSVLTGSATGANVLTF	TGCAGCGTTCTAACCGGGTCCGCTACTGGGGCCAACGTCCTGACTTTC
TRBJ1-2	TRBV6-1	.	few	CASSEAPWGEASNYGYTF	TGTGCCAGCAGTGAAGCCCCTTGGGGGGAAGCGTCAAACTATGGCTACACCTTC